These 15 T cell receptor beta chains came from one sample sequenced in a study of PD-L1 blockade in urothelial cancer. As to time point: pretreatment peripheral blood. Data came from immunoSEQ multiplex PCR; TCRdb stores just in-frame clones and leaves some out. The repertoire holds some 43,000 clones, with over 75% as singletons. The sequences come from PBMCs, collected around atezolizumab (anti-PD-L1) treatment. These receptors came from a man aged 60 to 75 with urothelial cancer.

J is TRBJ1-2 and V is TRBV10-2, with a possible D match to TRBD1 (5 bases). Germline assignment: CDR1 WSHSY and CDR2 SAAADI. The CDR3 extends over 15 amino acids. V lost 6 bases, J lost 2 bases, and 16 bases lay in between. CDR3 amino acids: CASRPGGGANYGYTF. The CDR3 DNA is TGCGCCAGCAGGCCAGGCGGGGGTGCGAACTATGGCTACACCTTC.

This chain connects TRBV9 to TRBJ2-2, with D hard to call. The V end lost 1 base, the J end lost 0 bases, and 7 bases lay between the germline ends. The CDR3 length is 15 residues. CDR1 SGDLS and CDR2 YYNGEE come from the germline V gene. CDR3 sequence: CASSVTLANTGELFF. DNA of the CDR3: TGTGCCAGCAGCGTAACTCTCGCGAACACCGGGGAGCTGTTTTTT.

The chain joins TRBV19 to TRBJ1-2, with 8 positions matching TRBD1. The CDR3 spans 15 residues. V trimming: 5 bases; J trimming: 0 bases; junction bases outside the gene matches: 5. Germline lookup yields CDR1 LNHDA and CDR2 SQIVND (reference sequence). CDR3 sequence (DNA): TGTGCCAGTAGTGTCGACAGGGGAGCTAACTATGGCTACACCTTC. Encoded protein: CASSVDRGANYGYTF.

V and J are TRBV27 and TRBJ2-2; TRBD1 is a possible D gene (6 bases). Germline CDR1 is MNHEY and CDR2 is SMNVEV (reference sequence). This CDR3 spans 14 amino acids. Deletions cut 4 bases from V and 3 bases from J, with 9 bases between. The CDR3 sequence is CASSSTGYTGELFF. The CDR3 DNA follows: TGTGCCAGCAGTTCTACAGGGTACACCGGGGAGCTGTTTTTT.

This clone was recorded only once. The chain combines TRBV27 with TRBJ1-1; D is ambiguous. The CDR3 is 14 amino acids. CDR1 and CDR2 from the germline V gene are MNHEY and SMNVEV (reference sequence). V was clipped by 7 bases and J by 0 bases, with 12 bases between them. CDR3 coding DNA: TGTGCCAGCAATCCAGCGGGGATGAACACTGAAGCTTTCTTT. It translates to CASNPAGMNTEAFF.

CDR3 in amino acids: CAISESDRANEKLFF. The CDR3 DNA reads TGTGCCATCAGTGAGTCGGACAGGGCTAATGAAAAACTGTTTTTT. V usage is TRBV10-3 and J usage is TRBJ1-4; 8 bases align to TRBD1. The CDR3 loop spans 15 amino acids. V trimming: 0 bases; J trimming: 3 bases; junction bases outside the gene matches: 0. Germline CDR1 is ENHRY and CDR2 is SYGVKD.

CDR3 amino acids: CSVGPGTPQSEQYF. The DNA for the CDR3 is TGCAGCGTTGGACCCGGGACTCCTCAAAGCGAGCAGTACTTC. This chain uses TRBV29-1 with TRBJ2-7; a possible D gene is TRBD2 (6 bases). The CDR3 consists of 14 residues. Deletions cut 4 bases from V and 6 bases from J, with 19 bases between. Germline CDR1 reads SQVTM; CDR2 reads ANQGSEA.

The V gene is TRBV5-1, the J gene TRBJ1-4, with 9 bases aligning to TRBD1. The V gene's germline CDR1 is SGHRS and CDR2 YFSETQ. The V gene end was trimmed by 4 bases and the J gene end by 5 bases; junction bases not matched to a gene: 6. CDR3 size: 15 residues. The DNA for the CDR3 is TGCGCCAGCAGCCCAATTGGGACAGGGAATGAAAAACTGTTTTTT. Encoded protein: CASSPIGTGNEKLFF. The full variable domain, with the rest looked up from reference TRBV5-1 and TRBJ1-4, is KAGVTQTPRYLIKTRGQQVTLSCSPISGHRSVSWYQQTPGQGLQFLFEYFSETQRNKGNFPGRFSGRQFSNSRSEMNVSTLELGDSALYLCASSPIGTGNEKLFFGSGTQLSVL.

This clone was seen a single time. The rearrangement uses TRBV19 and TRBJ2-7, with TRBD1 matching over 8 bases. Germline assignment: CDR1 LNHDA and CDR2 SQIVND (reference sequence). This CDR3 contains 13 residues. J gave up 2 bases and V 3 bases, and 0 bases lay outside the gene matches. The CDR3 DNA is TGTGCCAGTAGTATGGGACAGGCCTACGAGCAGTACTTC. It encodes CASSMGQAYEQYF.

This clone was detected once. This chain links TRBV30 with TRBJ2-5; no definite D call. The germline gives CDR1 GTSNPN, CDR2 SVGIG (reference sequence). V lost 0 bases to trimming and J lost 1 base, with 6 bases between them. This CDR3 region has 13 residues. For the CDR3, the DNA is TGTGCCTGGAGTGTAGTGCGCCAAGAGACCCAGTACTTC. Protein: CAWSVVRQETQYF.

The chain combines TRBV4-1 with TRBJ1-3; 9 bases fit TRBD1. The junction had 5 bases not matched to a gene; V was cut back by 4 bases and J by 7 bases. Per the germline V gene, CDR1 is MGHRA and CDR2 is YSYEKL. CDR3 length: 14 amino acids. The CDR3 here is CASSLSGQGNTIYF. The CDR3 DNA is TGCGCCAGCAGCCTATCTGGACAGGGGAACACCATATATTTT.

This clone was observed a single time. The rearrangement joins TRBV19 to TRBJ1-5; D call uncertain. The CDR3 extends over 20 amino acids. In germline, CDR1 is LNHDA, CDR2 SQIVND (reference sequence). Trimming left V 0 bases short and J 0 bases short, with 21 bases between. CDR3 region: CASSIDHLRAAQNSNQPQHF. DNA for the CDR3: TGTGCCAGTAGTATAGATCATCTTCGAGCCGCACAGAATAGCAATCAGCCCCAGCATTTT.

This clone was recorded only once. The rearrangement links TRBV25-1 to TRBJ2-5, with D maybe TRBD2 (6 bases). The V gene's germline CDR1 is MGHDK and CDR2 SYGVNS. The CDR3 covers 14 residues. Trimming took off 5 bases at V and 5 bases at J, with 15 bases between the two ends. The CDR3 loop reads CASSRRGREETQYF. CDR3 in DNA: TGTGCCAGCAGTAGGAGGGGTCGAGAGGAGACCCAGTACTTC.

This chain's CDR3 is CASSLGLHISTDTQYF. In nucleotides, the CDR3 is TGTGCCAGCAGTTTAGGGCTCCACATTAGCACAGATACGCAGTATTTT. The chain combines TRBV27 with TRBJ2-3; D is unresolved. V shed 2 bases and J shed 0 bases, with 12 bases lying between them. The CDR3 has 16 residues. The germline gives CDR1 MNHEY, CDR2 SMNVEV (reference sequence).

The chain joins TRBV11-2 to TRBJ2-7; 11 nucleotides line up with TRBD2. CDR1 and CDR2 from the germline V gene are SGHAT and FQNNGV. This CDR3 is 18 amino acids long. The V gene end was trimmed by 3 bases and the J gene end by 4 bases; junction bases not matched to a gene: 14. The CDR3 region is CASSLGLAGGGSEYEQYF. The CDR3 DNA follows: TGTGCCAGCAGCTTGGGTCTAGCGGGAGGCGGATCAGAATACGAGCAGTACTTC.